The 14 T cell receptor beta chains presented below share a single source sample, sequenced in a study of shared clonotypes between healthy human individuals (dated by TCRdb to the early 2020s). The library was generated by the immunoSEQ multiplex PCR assay. TCRdb carries this immuneACCESS record with in-frame sequences only. Its versions omit some clonotypes, under half of them owing to an unresolved V gene in the studies checked, with the rest unexplained. This sample gives some 2,400,000 clones in total; more than 90% of them show up just once. The ten largest account for approximately 0.13% of the sample. The sequencing sample was made of naive CD4+ T cells sorted from blood. This sample's cell subset or site label indicates: CD45RA+ positively selected. The source of these receptors is a man aged 18 to 29 in good health.

V usage is TRBV29-1 and J usage is TRBJ2-1; 12 positions agree with TRBD1. V lost 7 bases to trimming and J lost 10 bases; unmatched junction nucleotides: 14. The CDR3 has 15 residues. Germline CDR1 and CDR2: SQVTM and ANQGSEA. CDR3 in DNA: TGCAGCGACCGCCGAGGGACAGGGGGCAACGGGGAGCAGTTCTTC. Protein product: CSDRRGTGGNGEQFF.

The V gene is TRBV30, the J gene TRBJ2-7; D unclear. CDR3 length: 12 residues. Trimming removed 2 bases from V and 2 bases from J, with 7 bases in between. Germline loops: CDR1 GTSNPN, CDR2 SVGIG (reference sequence). The CDR3 loop is CAWSRATYEQYF. CDR3 coding DNA: TGTGCCTGGAGTCGGGCAACCTACGAGCAGTACTTC.

The chain has TRBV25-1 and TRBJ1-3, with D unclear. Germline lookup yields CDR1 MGHDK and CDR2 SYGVNS. This CDR3 has 15 amino acids. V was trimmed by 2 bases and J by 0 bases, leaving 8 bases between them. CDR3 DNA sequence: TGTGCCAGCAGTGAACGGGCCGTCTCTGGAAACACCATATATTTT. It yields the protein CASSERAVSGNTIYF.

The chain carries TRBV19 and TRBJ2-3, with 11 bases fitting TRBD2. The CDR3 contains 15 residues. The trim removed 6 bases at V and 7 bases at J, leaving 9 bases unmatched. CDR1 is LNHDA and CDR2 is SQIVND in the germline V gene (reference sequence). The CDR3 loop is CASSSTSGGWYTQYF. The CDR3 nucleotides are TGTGCCAGTAGCTCCACTAGCGGGGGTTGGTATACGCAGTATTTT.

The CDR3 loop reads CASSLEARGGDGYTF. The CDR3 nucleotides are TGCGCCAGCAGCTTGGAGGCCAGGGGAGGAGATGGCTACACCTTC. This chain uses TRBV5-1 with TRBJ1-2, with a possible D match to TRBD1 (6 bases). This CDR3 has 15 amino acids. Germline loops: CDR1 SGHRS, CDR2 YFSETQ. V shed 0 bases and J shed 6 bases, with 15 bases lying between them. The whole variable domain, filled in from reference TRBV5-1 and TRBJ1-2, reads KAGVTQTPRYLIKTRGQQVTLSCSPISGHRSVSWYQQTPGQGLQFLFEYFSETQRNKGNFPGRFSGRQFSNSRSEMNVSTLELGDSALYLCASSLEARGGDGYTFGSGTRLTVV.

Note on this clone: Other nucleotide sequences from this sample produce the same CDR3. The chain couples TRBV6-5 to TRBJ2-2; D call uncertain. The V gene's germline CDR1 is MNHEY and CDR2 SVGAGI. V lost 5 bases, J lost 7 bases, and 5 bases lay in between. This CDR3 has 11 residues. This chain's CDR3 is CASSRGGELFF. CDR3 bases: TGTGCCAGCAGTCGCGGCGGGGAGCTGTTTTTT.

This chain joins TRBV5-1 and TRBJ1-4; TRBD1 matches 9 bases. The CDR3 consists of 15 residues. The V and J ends lost 4 bases and 7 bases, in that order; junction bases with no gene match: 8. Per the germline V gene, CDR1 is SGHRS and CDR2 is YFSETQ. The CDR3 region has the DNA TGCGCCAGCAGCGAGGGAACAGGGGGCCGTGAAAAACTGTTTTTT. This codes for CASSEGTGGREKLFF. Full variable domain (rest looked up from reference TRBV5-1 and TRBJ1-4): KAGVTQTPRYLIKTRGQQVTLSCSPISGHRSVSWYQQTPGQGLQFLFEYFSETQRNKGNFPGRFSGRQFSNSRSEMNVSTLELGDSALYLCASSEGTGGREKLFFGSGTQLSVL.

The chain couples TRBV7-8 to TRBJ2-3; a possible D gene is TRBD2 (6 bases). V lost 8 bases to trimming and J lost 0 bases, with 15 bases between them. The CDR3 spans 15 residues. Germline V gene data show CDR1 as SGHVS and CDR2 as FQNEAQ. Here the CDR3 reads CASDKAGLSTDTQYF. CDR3 in DNA: TGTGCCAGCGACAAAGCGGGTCTAAGCACAGATACGCAGTATTTT.

The chain couples TRBV10-3 to TRBJ2-2, with 7 bases aligning to TRBD2. From germline, CDR1 is ENHRY and CDR2 SYGVKD. The CDR3 sequence is 14 residues long. The junction had 5 bases not matched to a gene; V was cut back by 0 bases and J by 10 bases. The CDR3 DNA is TGTGCCATCAGTGAGTCCCTGGGAGGGCCGGAGCTGTTTTTT. It codes for CAISESLGGPELFF.

V gene TRBV10-3 combines with J gene TRBJ1-3; the D is unclear. This CDR3 comprises 16 residues. Trimming removed 0 bases from V and 0 bases from J, with 9 bases in between. The germline CDR1 and CDR2 sequences are ENHRY and SYGVKD. This chain's CDR3 is CAISESRFFSGNTIYF. In nucleotides, the CDR3 is TGTGCCATCAGTGAGTCCAGGTTCTTCTCTGGAAACACCATATATTTT.

A remark on this clone: The sample contains more than one DNA sequence encoding this CDR3. J is TRBJ2-1 and V is TRBV5-1; D is unresolved. CDR1 and CDR2 (germline): SGHRS, YFSETQ. The V end lost 2 bases, the J end lost 4 bases, and 7 bases lay between the germline ends. CDR3 length: 13 amino acids. CDR3 region: CASSFRSYNEQFF. The DNA for the CDR3 is TGCGCCAGCAGCTTCAGATCATACAATGAGCAGTTCTTC.

J is TRBJ2-1 and V is TRBV30; the match to TRBD2 covers 7 bases. J lost 6 bases, V lost 0 bases, and 8 bases had no gene match. CDR1 is GTSNPN and CDR2 is SVGIG in the germline V gene (reference sequence). The CDR3 consists of 15 residues. CDR3 bases: TGTGCCTGGAGTGTAAGGGGACTAACCCTCAATGAGCAGTTCTTC. Its translation is CAWSVRGLTLNEQFF.

This clone was picked up one time. V is TRBV6-5 and J is TRBJ2-1; D ambiguous. CDR3 size: 13 residues. V dropped 6 bases and J dropped 5 bases, with 11 bases sitting between them. Germline lookup yields CDR1 MNHEY and CDR2 SVGAGI. This CDR3 reads CASRRRPNNEQFF. The CDR3 bases are TGTGCCAGCAGACGCCGACCGAACAATGAGCAGTTCTTC.

The chain combines TRBV11-1 with TRBJ1-1; D remains ambiguous. The V and J ends lost 5 bases and 7 bases respectively, with 17 bases between them. CDR3 length: 14 amino acids. Germline values: CDR1 SGHAT, CDR2 FQDESV (reference sequence). The CDR3 coding sequence is TGTGCCAGCAGCCTTGAACGCGCCCTCGGTGAAGCTTTCTTT. Its protein is CASSLERALGEAFF.